The 19 T cell receptor beta chains presented below share a single source sample, sequenced in a study of T cells after yellow fever vaccination. Each CDR3 protein gets one entry after TCRdb re-called the 5' RACE reads with MiXCR. Of approximately 510,000 distinct CDR3 sequences listed, 21% are singletons. Source: PBMCs, taken about 20 days after the first yellow fever vaccination. Receptors originate from a young man who received the YFV17D yellow fever vaccine.

There are many counts of this clonotype. The chain employs TRBV2 and TRBJ1-5, with TRBD1 matching over 9 bases. With 6 bases clipped from V and 0 bases from J, the junction kept 12 bases outside the gene matches. The length of the CDR3 is 18 residues. Germline lookup yields CDR1 SNHLY and CDR2 FYNNEI. CDR3: CASRLGQGEVSSNQPQHF. The CDR3 region has the DNA TGTGCCAGCAGATTGGGACAGGGAGAGGTGTCTAGCAATCAGCCCCAGCATTTT.

This clonotype was counted only a few times. This rearrangement joins TRBV20-1 to TRBJ2-3, with D possibly matching TRBD2 (6 bases). Trimming left V 0 bases short and J 1 base short, with 23 bases between. CDR1 is DFQATT and CDR2 is SNEGSKA in the germline V gene (reference sequence). The CDR3 has 19 residues. The CDR3 sequence is CSARDHGGKGSTGTDTQYF. CDR3 DNA sequence: TGCAGTGCTAGAGATCACGGGGGAAAAGGGTCGACGGGCACAGATACGCAGTATTTT.

This clonotype was observed a handful of times. The chain is built from TRBV20-1 and TRBJ1-1; 7 bases match TRBD1. This CDR3 region has 12 residues. With V trimmed by 6 bases and J by 6 bases, 7 bases remained unmatched. Per the germline V gene, CDR1 is DFQATT and CDR2 is SNEGSKA (reference sequence). CDR3 coding DNA: TGCAGTGCCCCGGGACAGAGCCCTGAAGCTTTCTTT. Residues: CSAPGQSPEAFF.

The rearrangement uses TRBV27 and TRBJ2-2; a weak D match, TRBD1 (6 bases). The CDR3 spans 17 residues. The V end lost 5 bases, the J end lost 2 bases, and 18 bases lay between the germline ends. Germline CDR1 MNHEY, CDR2 SMNVEV (reference sequence). The CDR3 protein is CASSRQAPQGNTGELFF. In DNA form, the CDR3 reads TGTGCCAGCAGTAGACAGGCCCCACAGGGCAACACCGGGGAGCTGTTTTTT.

The rearrangement joins TRBV2 to TRBJ2-7; 8 nucleotides agree with TRBD2. Germline lookup yields CDR1 SNHLY and CDR2 FYNNEI. Trimming removed 5 bases from V and 3 bases from J; junction bases left unmatched: 6. This CDR3 has 14 residues. The CDR3 is CASSQLAEDYEQYF. CDR3 sequence (DNA): TGTGCCAGCAGTCAACTAGCGGAGGACTACGAGCAGTACTTC.

This clonotype has a handful of counts. The chain employs TRBV9 and TRBJ2-7; no reliable D call. The CDR3 is made up of 15 amino acids. Germline V gene lookup returns CDR1 SGDLS and CDR2 YYNGEE. With 1 base removed from V and 2 bases from J, the gap between germline ends came to 13 bases. CDR3 nucleotide sequence: TGTGCCAGCAGCGTAAGTCTGGGATCTCCCTACGAGCAGTACTTC. This sequence encodes CASSVSLGSPYEQYF.

This clonotype was detected ten times or more. The J gene is TRBJ1-3, the V gene TRBV5-1; no clear D gene. The CDR3 spans 16 residues. The germline gives CDR1 SGHRS, CDR2 YFSETQ. Trimming cost V 0 bases and J 4 bases, with 14 bases left between them. CDR3: CASSLGRTADGNTIYF. The DNA for the CDR3 is TGCGCCAGCAGCTTGGGACGGACGGCAGACGGAAACACCATATATTTT.

The V and J genes are TRBV5-1 and TRBJ1-1; the D gene is possibly TRBD1 (5 bases). Trimming shortened V by 5 bases and J by 1 base, and 12 bases separated the two germline ends. CDR3 length: 14 residues. CDR1 is SGHRS and CDR2 is YFSETQ in the germline V gene. CDR3 loop: CASRPGTGNTEAFF. In DNA, the CDR3 is TGCGCCAGCAGACCTGGGACGGGGAACACTGAAGCTTTCTTT.

J is TRBJ1-5 and V is TRBV12-3 or TRBV12-4, with D unresolved. The CDR3 covers 15 residues. Trimming left V 3 bases short and J 0 bases short, with 9 bases between. The CDR3: CASSFYPYSNQPQHF. As DNA, the CDR3 is TGTGCCAGCAGTTTCTACCCATATAGCAATCAGCCCCAGCATTTT.

This clonotype has just a few counts. V gene TRBV5-1 combines with J gene TRBJ2-7; the D gene is possibly TRBD2 (6 bases). Germline loops: CDR1 SGHRS, CDR2 YFSETQ. Trimming shortened V by 0 bases and J by 0 bases, and 13 bases separated the two germline ends. The length of the CDR3 is 16 residues. As DNA, the CDR3 is TGCGCCAGCAGCTTGGAGCGGGCGGAAAGCTCCTACGAGCAGTACTTC. Translated, it gives CASSLERAESSYEQYF.

V gene TRBV24-1 combines with J gene TRBJ2-5; 7 bases agree with TRBD1. This CDR3 contains 14 residues. V trimming: 5 bases; J trimming: 5 bases; junction bases outside the gene matches: 7. Germline assignment: CDR1 KGHDR and CDR2 SFDVKD. CDR3 nucleotide sequence: TGTGCCACCAGTGCGACAGGGCCGTCGGAGACCCAGTACTTC. Its translation: CATSATGPSETQYF.

The chain recombines TRBV25-1 with TRBJ2-3; 7 bases map to TRBD1. J was trimmed by 6 bases and V by 9 bases; bases with no gene match: 6. Germline values: CDR1 MGHDK, CDR2 SYGVNS. This CDR3 is built from 12 residues. CDR3 nucleotides: TGTGCCAGGTCGGACAGGTTGGATACGCAGTATTTT. This translates into CARSDRLDTQYF.

The genes are TRBV18 and TRBJ2-5; unclear D gene. Germline V lookup: CDR1 KGHSH, CDR2 LQKENI. The length of the CDR3 is 15 residues. V dropped 6 bases and J dropped 1 base, with 15 bases sitting between them. The chain's CDR3 is CASSLHGTLQETQYF. CDR3 coding DNA: TGTGCCAGCTCCCTACACGGTACACTCCAAGAGACCCAGTACTTC.

This sequence joins TRBV4-1 and TRBJ2-5, with D maybe TRBD1 (6 bases). The CDR3 length is 15 residues. With 0 bases removed from V and 2 bases from J, the gap between germline ends came to 10 bases. Germline assignment: CDR1 MGHRA and CDR2 YSYEKL. The CDR3: CASSQDWGQQETQYF. The CDR3 DNA follows: TGCGCCAGCAGCCAAGACTGGGGGCAGCAAGAGACCCAGTACTTC.

The chain recombines TRBV25-1 with TRBJ2-7, with a weak D call TRBD2 (6 bases). The length of the CDR3 is 12 residues. Trimming removed 8 bases from V and 3 bases from J, with 11 bases in between. Germline assignment: CDR1 MGHDK and CDR2 SYGVNS. This chain's CDR3 is CASLGGIYEQYF. In DNA, the CDR3 is TGTGCCAGCCTTGGAGGGATCTACGAGCAGTACTTC.

The V and J genes are TRBV12-3 or TRBV12-4 and TRBJ2-3, with 7 bases matching TRBD1. The ends lost 6 bases at V and 3 bases at J; junction bases unmatched: 6. The CDR3 has 14 residues. Here the CDR3 reads CASSRGGGTDTQYF. The CDR3 DNA follows: TGTGCCAGCAGCCGAGGGGGCGGGACAGATACGCAGTATTTT.

This clonotype was seen a handful of times. The V call is TRBV5-1, the J call TRBJ2-1; TRBD2 aligns across 8 bases. The CDR3 spans 21 residues. V lost 0 bases to trimming and J lost 2 bases; unmatched junction nucleotides: 19. CDR1 SGHRS and CDR2 YFSETQ come from the germline V gene. The DNA of the CDR3 is TGCGCCAGCAGCTTGGCCGGGGGAATCGGGTCGAGCGGGGGCCCCTACAATGAGCAGTTCTTC. Translation gives CASSLAGGIGSSGGPYNEQFF.

This clonotype was counted only a few times. The V gene is TRBV30, the J gene TRBJ1-4, with no clear D. The germline V gene has CDR1 GTSNPN and CDR2 SVGIG (reference sequence). V dropped 2 bases and J dropped 8 bases, with 15 bases sitting between them. The CDR3 extends over 14 amino acids. This CDR3 is CAWSILGGSEKLFF. In nucleotides, the CDR3 is TGTGCCTGGAGTATCCTAGGAGGATCAGAAAAACTGTTTTTT.

The chain joins TRBV30 to TRBJ2-5, with 7 bases matching TRBD2. CDR1 and CDR2 (germline): GTSNPN, SVGIG (reference sequence). The CDR3 sequence is 14 residues long. Losses at the gene ends were 5 bases for V and 2 bases for J; bases not matched to a gene: 8. Here the CDR3 DNA reads TGTGCCTGGGGTCGAGCGGGGATGCAAGAGACCCAGTACTTC. Translated, it gives CAWGRAGMQETQYF.